Below are 17 T cell receptor beta chains sequenced from a single sample in a study of cytomegalovirus exposure and HLA in healthy donors. Use of 60 Vbeta and 13 Jbeta primers characterized the PCR. TCRdb keeps only in-frame clones here, not all; method: immunoSEQ multiplex PCR. The sample lists more than 150,000 clones, roughly 82% occurring once. Sequencing was carried out using PBMCs. The origin of the receptors is a middle-aged man in good health and CMV-seronegative.

The gene calls are TRBV28 and TRBJ2-7; 10 bases agree with TRBD1. The CDR3 extends over 16 amino acids. V lost 6 bases and J lost 2; bases outside the gene matches: 10. The V gene's germline CDR1 is MDHEN and CDR2 SYDVKM. CDR3: CASSMAGTGVPYEQYF. The CDR3, as DNA: TGTGCCAGCAGCATGGCCGGGACAGGGGTCCCCTACGAGCAGTACTTC.

The V call is TRBV11-3, the J call TRBJ2-7; D remains ambiguous. Germline lookup yields CDR1 SGHNT and CDR2 YENEEA. V dropped 5 bases and J dropped 6 bases, with 23 bases sitting between them. The CDR3 loop spans 16 amino acids. CDR3 sequence: CASSPLSGRPPSEQYF. The DNA of the CDR3 is TGTGCCAGCAGCCCGCTTTCTGGCAGGCCCCCGTCCGAGCAGTACTTC.

This chain connects TRBV27 to TRBJ2-7, with D maybe TRBD1 (5 bases). The CDR3 runs to 16 residues. CDR1 is MNHEY and CDR2 is SMNVEV in the germline V gene (reference sequence). V was pared by 2 bases and J by 3 bases, with 17 bases between. The CDR3 nucleotides are TGTGCCAGCAGTTTAGATGGGGCCCAGGGATTCTACGAGCAGTACTTC. As protein: CASSLDGAQGFYEQYF.

This rearrangement joins TRBV7-2 to TRBJ2-1; tentatively, D is TRBD2 (5 bases). Germline loops: CDR1 SGHTA, CDR2 FQGNSA. The CDR3 length is 15 residues. V was shortened by 2 bases and J by 5 bases, with 13 bases between the two germline ends. The CDR3 DNA sequence: TGTGCCAGCAGCTTATCCGAGGGCGACAACAATGAGCAGTTCTTC. This codes for CASSLSEGDNNEQFF. The full variable domain, its missing parts supplied by reference TRBV7-2 and TRBJ2-1, is GAGVSQSPSNKVTEKGKDVELRCDPISGHTALYWYRQSLGQGLEFLIYFQGNSAPDKSGLPSDRFSAERTGGSVSTLTIQRTQQEDSAVYLCASSLSEGDNNEQFFGPGTRLTVL.

The V gene is TRBV15, the J gene TRBJ2-5, with D possibly TRBD1 on 5 matching bases. This CDR3 is 15 amino acids long. V dropped 0 bases and J dropped 3 bases, with 11 bases sitting between them. CDR1 LNHNV and CDR2 YYDKDF come from the germline V gene (reference sequence). CDR3 nucleotide sequence: TGTGCCACCAGCAGAGATCAGGGCAGGGAAGAGACCCAGTACTTC. Protein sequence: CATSRDQGREETQYF.

This clone came up a few times. The chain carries TRBV5-5 and TRBJ1-4; TRBD1 aligns across 8 bases. V shed 2 bases, J shed 2 bases, and the junction held 5 bases outside the gene matches. CDR3 length equals 16 residues. Germline loops: CDR1 SGHKS, CDR2 YYEKEE (reference sequence). CDR3 in DNA: TGTGCCAGCAGCTTAGGTACAGGGGGTACTAATGAAAAACTGTTTTTT. Protein product: CASSLGTGGTNEKLFF.

This clone was recorded once. The V and J genes are TRBV29-1 and TRBJ2-1; 11 positions agree with TRBD1. The germline V gene encodes CDR1 SQVTM and CDR2 ANQGSEA. Trimming removed 0 bases from V and 7 bases from J; junction bases left unmatched: 8. CDR3 length: 16 amino acids. The CDR3 DNA reads as TGCAGCGTTGAAGATCTTTCGGGACAGGGGGGGAATGAGCAGTTCTTC. This sequence encodes CSVEDLSGQGGNEQFF.

V and J are TRBV27 and TRBJ1-2, with D possibly TRBD1 on 5 matching bases. Germline values: CDR1 MNHEY, CDR2 SMNVEV (reference sequence). This CDR3 contains 15 residues. Between the trimmed V and J ends, which lost 4 bases and 4 bases, there was a span of 16 bases. DNA for the CDR3: TGTGCCAGCAGTTCGGGGGGGTTACATGGCTATGGCTACACCTTC. Translated: CASSSGGLHGYGYTF.

The J gene is TRBJ2-7, the V gene TRBV7-3, with a tentative D call TRBD1 (5 bases). CDR1 is SGHTA and CDR2 is FQGTGA in the germline V gene. V was trimmed by 2 bases and J by 3 bases, leaving 11 bases between them. This CDR3 has 14 residues. In nucleotides, the CDR3 is TGTGCCAGCAGCTTACAGGGTTCGGGCTACGAGCAGTACTTC. Amino acids: CASSLQGSGYEQYF.

The V gene is TRBV7-2, the J gene TRBJ1-4; TRBD1 might be the D (6 bases). This CDR3 contains 16 residues. Germline V gene sequence: CDR1 SGHTA, CDR2 FQGNSA. V dropped 3 bases and J dropped 4 bases, with 15 bases sitting between them. CDR3 nucleotides: TGTGCCAGCAGCTTGAGGGTATCACAGGGTAATGAAAAACTGTTTTTT. Amino acids: CASSLRVSQGNEKLFF. The entire variable domain, with the rest obtained from reference TRBV7-2 and TRBJ1-4, is as follows: GAGVSQSPSNKVTEKGKDVELRCDPISGHTALYWYRQSLGQGLEFLIYFQGNSAPDKSGLPSDRFSAERTGGSVSTLTIQRTQQEDSAVYLCASSLRVSQGNEKLFFGSGTQLSVL.

This sequence joins TRBV19 and TRBJ1-1, with 8 nucleotides matching TRBD1. Germline trimming cut 10 bases from V and 3 bases from J; bases unmatched to any gene: 10. The CDR3 covers 14 residues. Germline values: CDR1 LNHDA, CDR2 SQIVND (reference sequence). CDR3 sequence reads: CATYPGGGYTEAFF. Here the CDR3 DNA reads TGTGCCACCTATCCAGGGGGCGGGTACACTGAAGCTTTCTTT.

The V and J genes are TRBV19 and TRBJ2-7; TRBD1 agrees at 7 bases. CDR1 and CDR2 from the germline V gene are LNHDA and SQIVND (reference sequence). The CDR3 runs 14 residues. Trimming removed 3 bases from V and 6 bases from J; junction bases left unmatched: 8. The CDR3 DNA reads TGTGCCAGTAGTATCACAGGGGCGCCGGCCGAGCAGTACTTC. It codes for CASSITGAPAEQYF.

The chain carries TRBV9 and TRBJ2-7; 11 bases align to TRBD2. With V trimmed by 2 bases and J by 3 bases, 4 bases remained unmatched. The CDR3 totals 15 residues. Germline V gives CDR1 SGDLS, CDR2 YYNGEE. Written as DNA, the CDR3 is TGTGCCAGCAGCGTTACTAGCGGGGGAAGCTACGAGCAGTACTTC. Protein product: CASSVTSGGSYEQYF.

This chain connects TRBV5-1 to TRBJ2-7; a possible D gene is TRBD1 (6 bases). Germline CDR1 SGHRS, CDR2 YFSETQ. Between the trimmed V and J ends, which lost 0 bases and 0 bases, there was a span of 10 bases. This CDR3 spans 15 amino acids. This CDR3 reads CASSLEQGASYEQYF. CDR3 DNA sequence: TGCGCCAGCAGCTTGGAACAGGGCGCCTCCTACGAGCAGTACTTC.

This sequence joins TRBV7-6 and TRBJ2-2; weak D call: TRBD2 (5 bases). Trimming shortened V by 6 bases and J by 2 bases, and 10 bases separated the two germline ends. This CDR3 contains 14 residues. CDR1 SGHVS and CDR2 FNYEAQ come from the germline V gene. CDR3 nucleotide sequence: TGTGCCAGCAGACTAGAGCCAAACACCGGGGAGCTGTTTTTT. Encoded protein: CASRLEPNTGELFF.

The V and J genes are TRBV5-5 and TRBJ2-7, with D possibly TRBD1 on 5 matching bases. The CDR3 totals 13 residues. Germline V gene data show CDR1 as SGHKS and CDR2 as YYEKEE (reference sequence). V was trimmed by 2 bases and J by 0 bases, leaving 6 bases between them. The CDR3 region is CASSFGASYEQYF. Written as DNA, the CDR3 is TGTGCCAGCAGCTTTGGGGCCTCCTACGAGCAGTACTTC. Based on the CDR3 plus reference TRBV5-5 and TRBJ2-7, the full variable domain is DAGVTQSPTHLIKTRGQQVTLRCSPISGHKSVSWYQQVLGQGPQFIFQYYEKEERGRGNFPDRFSARQFPNYSSELNVNALLLGDSALYLCASSFGASYEQYFGPGTRLTVT.

V usage is TRBV29-1 and J usage is TRBJ1-6; no reliable D call. Germline V gene lookup returns CDR1 SQVTM and CDR2 ANQGSEA. CDR3 length: 13 amino acids. The V end was cut by 3 bases, the J end by 0 bases, with 3 bases between. The CDR3 nucleotides are TGCAGCGTTGATAGCTCCTATAATTCACCCCTCCACTTT. This translates into CSVDSSYNSPLHF.